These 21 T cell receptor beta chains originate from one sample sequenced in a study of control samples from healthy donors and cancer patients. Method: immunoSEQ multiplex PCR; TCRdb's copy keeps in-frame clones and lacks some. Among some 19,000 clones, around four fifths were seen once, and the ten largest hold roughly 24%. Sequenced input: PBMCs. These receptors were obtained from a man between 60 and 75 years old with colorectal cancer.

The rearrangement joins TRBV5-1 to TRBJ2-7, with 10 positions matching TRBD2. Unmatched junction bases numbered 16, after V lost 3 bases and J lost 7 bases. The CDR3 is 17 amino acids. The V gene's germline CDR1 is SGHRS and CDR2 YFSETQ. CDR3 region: CASSSRQGRGLAKEQYF. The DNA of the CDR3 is TGCGCCAGCAGCTCCCGGCAGGGACGGGGACTAGCGAAAGAGCAGTACTTC.

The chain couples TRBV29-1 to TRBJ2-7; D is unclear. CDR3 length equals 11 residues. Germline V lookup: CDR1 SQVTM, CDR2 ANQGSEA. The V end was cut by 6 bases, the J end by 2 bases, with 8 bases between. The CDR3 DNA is TGCAGCGTAAGGGAAACCTACGAGCAGTACGTC. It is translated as CSVRETYEQYV.

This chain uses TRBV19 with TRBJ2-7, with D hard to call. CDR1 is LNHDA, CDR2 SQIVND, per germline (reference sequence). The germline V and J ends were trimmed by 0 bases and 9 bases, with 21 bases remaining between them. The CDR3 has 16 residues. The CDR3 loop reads CASSIELIRAVPGQYV. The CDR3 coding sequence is TGTGCCAGTAGTATAGAGCTGATCCGGGCCGTCCCGGGGCAGTACGTC.

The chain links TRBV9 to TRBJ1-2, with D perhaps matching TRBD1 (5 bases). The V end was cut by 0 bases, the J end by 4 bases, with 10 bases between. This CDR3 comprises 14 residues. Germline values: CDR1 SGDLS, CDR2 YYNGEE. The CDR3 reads CASSVDWGTYGYTF. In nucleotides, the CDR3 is TGTGCCAGCAGCGTAGACTGGGGGACCTATGGCTACACCTTC.

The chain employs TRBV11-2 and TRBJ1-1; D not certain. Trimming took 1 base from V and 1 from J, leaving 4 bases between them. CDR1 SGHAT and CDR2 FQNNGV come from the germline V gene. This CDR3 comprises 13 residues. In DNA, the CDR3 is TGTGCCAGCAGCTTAGGACGGAACACTGAAGCTTTCTTT. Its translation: CASSLGRNTEAFF.

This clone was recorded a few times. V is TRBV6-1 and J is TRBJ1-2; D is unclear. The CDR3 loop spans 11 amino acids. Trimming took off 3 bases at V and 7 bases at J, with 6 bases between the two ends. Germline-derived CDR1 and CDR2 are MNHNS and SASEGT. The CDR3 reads CASSDGVGYTF. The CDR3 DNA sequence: TGTGCCAGCAGTGATGGGGTTGGCTACACCTTC.

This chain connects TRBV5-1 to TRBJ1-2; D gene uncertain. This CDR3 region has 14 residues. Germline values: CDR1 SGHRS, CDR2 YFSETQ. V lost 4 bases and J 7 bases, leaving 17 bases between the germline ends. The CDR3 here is CASSPRTDGSGYTF. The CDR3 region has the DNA TGCGCCAGCAGCCCTCGGACGGACGGCTCTGGCTACACCTTC.

CDR3 nucleotide sequence: TGTGCCAGCGGTCTCTTCTCGTTAAATCAGCCCCAGCATTTT. Translated, it gives CASGLFSLNQPQHF. This chain connects TRBV5-6 to TRBJ1-5, with unresolved D. Germline V gene sequence: CDR1 SGHDT, CDR2 YYEEEE. The CDR3 sequence is 14 residues long. V was pared by 7 bases and J by 4 bases, with 15 bases between.

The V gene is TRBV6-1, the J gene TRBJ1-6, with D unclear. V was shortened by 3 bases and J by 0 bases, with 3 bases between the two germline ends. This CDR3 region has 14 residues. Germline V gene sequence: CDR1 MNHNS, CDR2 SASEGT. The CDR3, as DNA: TGTGCCAGCAGTGACAGCTCCTATAATTCACCCCTCCACTTT. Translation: CASSDSSYNSPLHF.

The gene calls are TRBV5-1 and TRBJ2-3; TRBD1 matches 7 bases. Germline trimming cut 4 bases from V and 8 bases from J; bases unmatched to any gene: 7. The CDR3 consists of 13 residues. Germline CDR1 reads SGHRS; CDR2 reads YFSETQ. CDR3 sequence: CASSDRQGGTQYF. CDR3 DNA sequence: TGCGCCAGCAGCGACCGACAGGGCGGTACGCAGTATTTT.

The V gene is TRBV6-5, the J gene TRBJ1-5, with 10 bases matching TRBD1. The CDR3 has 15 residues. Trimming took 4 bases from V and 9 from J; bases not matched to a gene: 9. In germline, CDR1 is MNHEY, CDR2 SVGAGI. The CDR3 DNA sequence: TGTGCCAGCAGTTCCGGGACAGGGGTCTTTCGGCCCCAGCATTTT. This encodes CASSSGTGVFRPQHF.

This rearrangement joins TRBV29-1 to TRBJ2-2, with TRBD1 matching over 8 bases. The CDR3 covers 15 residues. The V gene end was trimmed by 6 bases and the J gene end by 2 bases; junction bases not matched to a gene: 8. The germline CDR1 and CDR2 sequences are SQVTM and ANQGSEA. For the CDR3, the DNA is TGCAGCGTAGCCAGGGGGCAGGTCAACACCGGGGAGCTGTTTTTT. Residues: CSVARGQVNTGELFF.

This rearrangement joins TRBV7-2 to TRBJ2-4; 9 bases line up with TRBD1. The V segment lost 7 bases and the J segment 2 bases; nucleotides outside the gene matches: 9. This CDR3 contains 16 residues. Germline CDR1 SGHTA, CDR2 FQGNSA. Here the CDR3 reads CASIATGGMSKNIQYF. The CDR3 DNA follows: TGTGCCAGCATCGCAACAGGGGGCATGTCCAAAAACATTCAGTACTTC.

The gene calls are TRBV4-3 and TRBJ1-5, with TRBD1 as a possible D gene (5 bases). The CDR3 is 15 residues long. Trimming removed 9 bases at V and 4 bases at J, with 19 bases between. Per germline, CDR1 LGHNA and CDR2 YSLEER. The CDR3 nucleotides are TGCGCCAGTTCATATGGGGGGGTAATAAATCAGCCCCAGCATTTT. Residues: CASSYGGVINQPQHF.

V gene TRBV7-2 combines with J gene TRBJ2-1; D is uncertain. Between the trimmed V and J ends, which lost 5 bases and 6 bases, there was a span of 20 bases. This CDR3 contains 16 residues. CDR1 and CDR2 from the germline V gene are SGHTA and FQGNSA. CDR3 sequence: CASSGAGSPFGNEQFF. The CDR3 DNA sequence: TGTGCCAGCAGCGGCGCAGGCTCTCCCTTCGGCAATGAGCAGTTCTTC.

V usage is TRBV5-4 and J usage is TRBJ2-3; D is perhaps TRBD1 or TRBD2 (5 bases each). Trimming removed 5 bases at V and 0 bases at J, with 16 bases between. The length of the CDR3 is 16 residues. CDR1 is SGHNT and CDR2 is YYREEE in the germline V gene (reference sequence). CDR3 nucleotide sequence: TGTGCCAGCAGGCCCGGGGCAGCGCACAGCACAGATACGCAGTATTTT. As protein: CASRPGAAHSTDTQYF.

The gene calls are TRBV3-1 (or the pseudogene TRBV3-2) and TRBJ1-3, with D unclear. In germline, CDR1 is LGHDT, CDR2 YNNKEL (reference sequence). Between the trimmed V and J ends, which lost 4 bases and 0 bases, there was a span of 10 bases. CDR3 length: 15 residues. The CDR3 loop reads CASSRGLLSGNTIYF. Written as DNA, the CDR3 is TGTGCCAGCAGCCGTGGACTCCTCTCTGGAAACACCATATATTTT.

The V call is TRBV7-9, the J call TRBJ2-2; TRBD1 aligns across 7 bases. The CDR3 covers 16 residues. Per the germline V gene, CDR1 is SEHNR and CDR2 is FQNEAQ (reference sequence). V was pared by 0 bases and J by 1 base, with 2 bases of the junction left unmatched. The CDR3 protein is CASSLAAGGNTGELFF. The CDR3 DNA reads TGTGCCAGCAGCTTAGCGGCAGGGGGGAACACCGGGGAGCTGTTTTTT.

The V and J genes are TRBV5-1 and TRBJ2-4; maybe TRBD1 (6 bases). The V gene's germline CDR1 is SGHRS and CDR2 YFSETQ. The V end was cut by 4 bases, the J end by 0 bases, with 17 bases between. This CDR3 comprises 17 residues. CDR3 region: CASSPESGHVAKNIQYF. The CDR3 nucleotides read TGCGCCAGCAGCCCCGAATCGGGACACGTAGCCAAAAACATTCAGTACTTC.

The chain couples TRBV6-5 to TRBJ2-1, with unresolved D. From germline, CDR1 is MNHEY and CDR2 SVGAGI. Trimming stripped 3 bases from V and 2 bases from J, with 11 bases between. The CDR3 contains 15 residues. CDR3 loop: CASSYKPGTYNEQFF. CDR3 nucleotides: TGTGCCAGCAGTTATAAGCCAGGAACCTACAATGAGCAGTTCTTC.

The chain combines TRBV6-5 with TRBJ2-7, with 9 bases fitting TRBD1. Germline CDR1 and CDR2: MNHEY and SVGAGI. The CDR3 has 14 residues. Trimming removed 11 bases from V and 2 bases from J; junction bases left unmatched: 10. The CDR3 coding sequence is TGTGCCGCCCAAGGACAGGGGCTAACCTACGAGCAGTACTTC. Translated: CAAQGQGLTYEQYF.